This T cell receptor (beta chain) stems from a study of blood T cell repertoires in COVID-19. Whole-study context: Samples came from the United States, Italy and Spain, spanning acute and convalescent COVID-19. Nucleic acid was either cDNA or gDNA, and it came from T cells, B-cell-depleted T cells, or PBMCs.

As handled by the study authors: Counts of nucleated cells, estimated from reference gene primer amplification, were obtained. Assay: immunoSEQ multiplex PCR; the TCRdb copy retains only in-frame clones and omits some. V and J calls and clone size follow that table, whereas D and trimming were derived from the DNA. The sample yields a few hundred thousand clones, around 88% seen once. J gave up 11 bases and V 4 bases, and 14 bases lay outside the gene matches. From germline, CDR1 is SGDLS and CDR2 YYNGEE. This CDR3 has 15 amino acids. This receptor was identified in an older man with acute or convalescent COVID-19. Sequenced material: peripheral blood. The chain is built from TRBV9 and TRBJ1-1, with TRBD1 matching 10 bases. CDR3 DNA sequence: TGTGCCAGCAGCTTGGAGACAGGGGGCAGGTCGCCGGCTTTCTTT. Encoded protein: CASSLETGGRSPAFF.